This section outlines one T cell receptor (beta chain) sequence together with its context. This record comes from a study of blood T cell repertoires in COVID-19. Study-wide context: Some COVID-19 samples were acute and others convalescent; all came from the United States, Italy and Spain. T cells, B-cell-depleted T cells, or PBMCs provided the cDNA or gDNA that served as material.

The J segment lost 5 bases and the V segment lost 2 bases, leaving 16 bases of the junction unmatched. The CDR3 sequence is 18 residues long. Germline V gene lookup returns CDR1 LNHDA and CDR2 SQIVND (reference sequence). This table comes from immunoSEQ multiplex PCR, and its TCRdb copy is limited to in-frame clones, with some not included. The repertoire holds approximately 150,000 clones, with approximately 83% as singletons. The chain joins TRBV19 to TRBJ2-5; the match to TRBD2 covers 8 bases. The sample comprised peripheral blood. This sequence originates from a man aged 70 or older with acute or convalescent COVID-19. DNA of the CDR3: TGTGCCAGTAGTATAAAGAAAAGCGGGAGTGGGTCTGTGGAGACCCAGTACTTC. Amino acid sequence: CASSIKKSGSGSVETQYF.